This T cell receptor beta chain derives from a study of blood T cell repertoires in COVID-19 (dated by TCRdb to about 2020). Regarding the research as a whole: Collaborator samples came from the United States, Italy and Spain and covered acute and convalescent phases of COVID-19. Deeply sampled blood TCRbeta repertoires from subjects exposed to, actively infected with, or recovered from COVID-19 were included in the dataset. The samples were drawn from the first 160 participants of the ongoing ImmuneRACE study and from more than 1,000 subjects provided by 6 global collaborators. Where available, HLA class I and class II types were obtained from metadata supplied by the sample provider rather than from assay-based typing. A freely available public database, intended as a resource for researchers studying the immune response to SARS-CoV-2, is where the repertoires were released. The sample metadata nearly always contained a de-identified subject ID, COVID-19 status, age in years and sex. The prospective study material was composed of cDNA or gDNA derived from T cells, B-cell-depleted T cells, or PBMCs. Paper-wide results and their limitations: The quantity of clinical and demographic metadata differed by source and by participant and was supplied without curation.

Note on this clone: Its specific antigen is unknown. No base quality values were provided; no much bigger clone lies one nucleotide off.

Participants in the prospective study were enrolled through a virtual design, were aged about 18 to 89 years, and lived in roughly 25 United States geographic areas. In the prospective study, cohorts were assigned on the basis of participant-reported clinical history obtained from a screening survey and a study questionnaire. Mobile phlebotomists in the prospective study collected whole blood, serum and a nasopharyngeal or oropharyngeal swab from every participant. Additional blood draws and questionnaires over an approximately two-month period could optionally be provided by prospective study participants. Blood samples from the prospective study were shipped frozen or at room temperature prior to DNA extraction. TCRbeta CDR3 regions were amplified from genomic DNA by means of the immunoSEQ Assay, a bias-controlled multiplex PCR. In the source study's methods: The number of nucleated cells in each sample was estimated from the amplification of reference gene primers within the assay. To quantify the absolute abundance of each unique TCRbeta CDR3 rearrangement, sequence reads were collapsed and filtered. For each sample, productive Simpson clonality was calculated by taking the square root of Simpson's diversity index across productive rearrangements. The immuneACCESS repertoire file appears here via TCRdb, limited to in-frame rearrangements. These files lack a portion of the clones; in checked studies, under half of the deficit traces to unresolved V genes, and the cause of the others is not known. V, J and clone size are taken as reported in that table, and D and trimming were inferred from the DNA itself. A total of roughly 220,000 clones appear in this sample, more than 80% of them only once. The top ten constitute under 4% of the sample.

This TCR was sampled from a woman in her thirties or forties with acute COVID-19. Sequencing was performed on PBMCs or T cells enriched from blood (not recorded which).

DNA sequence: TGTGCCAGCAGCTTAGGCCCAGCGGGGCAGGGGGAGCAGTTCTTC. This yields the protein CASSLGPAGQGEQFF. The V and J segments used are TRBV7-2 and TRBJ2-1; the D gene is perhaps TRBD2, from 7 matching bases. The CDR3 starts with the cysteine, ends with the phenylalanine, and has 15 residues. The entry retains the CDR3 DNA only, 45 bases that are in frame from base 1. The germline V gene encodes CDR1 SGHTA and CDR2 FQGNSA. The trim is 1 base for V and 10 bases for J, with a gap of 17 bases between the germline ends.